This T cell receptor beta chain was captured by sequencing in a study of blood T cells in healthy people across ages. Study observations and caveats: For the donors, CMV status was unknown and possibly confounded expanded clonotype changes. Aged donors had fewer naive CD4+ cells and lower diversity than long-lived donors.

Researchers isolated at least 6 million PBMCs per sample. A second PCR, run for 7 to 11 cycles, used a sample-barcoded 5' primer plus a J-beta primer mix. TCRdb passed the 5' RACE reads through MiXCR, listing each CDR3 protein once. Altogether roughly 860,000 distinct CDR3 sequences are present, around two thirds being singletons, with the ten largest covering around 30%. The sample holds one count of this clonotype. Its specificity is unknown. Germline CDR1 SGHTA, CDR2 FQGNSA. The CDR3 length is 16 residues. V lost 4 bases, J lost 0 bases, and 8 bases stayed unmatched. This chain connects TRBV7-2 to TRBJ1-1; 7 bases align to TRBD1. This TCR derives from a man aged 25-40 years in good health. Material for sequencing was blood. DNA of the CDR3: TGTGCCAGCAGCTACAGGGGTGCAGGATTGAACACTGAAGCTTTCTTT. This codes for CASSYRGAGLNTEAFF. The variable domain in full, with the rest retrieved from reference TRBV7-2 and TRBJ1-1, is GAGVSQSPSNKVTEKGKDVELRCDPISGHTALYWYRQSLGQGLEFLIYFQGNSAPDKSGLPSDRFSAERTGGSVSTLTIQRTQQEDSAVYLCASSYRGAGLNTEAFFGQGTRLTVV.